This TCR beta chain was identified during a study of blood T cell repertoires in COVID-19. The CDR3 contains 13 residues. Trimming pared 1 base from V and 8 bases from J, leaving 8 bases between. Germline values: CDR1 LGHNA, CDR2 YSLEER. TCRdb's table, derived via immunoSEQ multiplex PCR, lists solely in-frame clones and lacks some. The data contain hundreds of thousands of clones, about 87% of them singletons. The sequenced material came from PBMCs or T cells enriched from blood (not recorded which). This clonotype originated in a woman between 45 and 65 years old who had recovered from COVID-19. The rearrangement links TRBV4-3 to TRBJ1-4, with D unresolved. The CDR3 region has the DNA TGCGCCAGCAGCCAAGGACGGGAAGAAAAACTGTTTTTT. Translating it yields CASSQGREEKLFF.